This T cell receptor beta chain was captured in a study of blood T cell repertoires in COVID-19. Study-wide background: Italy, Spain and the United States were the sources of the convalescent and acute COVID-19 samples. The analysed material was cDNA or gDNA that came from T cells, B-cell-depleted T cells, or PBMCs.

The germline V gene has CDR1 MNHEY and CDR2 SVGAGI. The CDR3 sequence is 13 residues long. V gave up 7 bases and J gave up 7 bases; unmatched junction bases: 6. Original methodology: Researchers report that nucleated cell counts were estimated from reference gene primer amplification. The assay was immunoSEQ multiplex PCR, and TCRdb's table has in-frame clones only and misses some. V and J calls and clone size are given by that table; D and trimming were obtained from the DNA. The table has 150,000 to 200,000 clones, 75% to 90% seen once. Sequenced input: peripheral blood. This receptor was identified in a human donor with active or convalescent COVID-19. The donor label of this sample is uncertain. The rearrangement links TRBV6-5 to TRBJ1-5, with TRBD1 identical over 8 bases. The CDR3 region is CASNQGAGQPQHF. The CDR3 region has the DNA TGTGCCAGCAATCAGGGGGCGGGCCAGCCCCAGCATTTT.